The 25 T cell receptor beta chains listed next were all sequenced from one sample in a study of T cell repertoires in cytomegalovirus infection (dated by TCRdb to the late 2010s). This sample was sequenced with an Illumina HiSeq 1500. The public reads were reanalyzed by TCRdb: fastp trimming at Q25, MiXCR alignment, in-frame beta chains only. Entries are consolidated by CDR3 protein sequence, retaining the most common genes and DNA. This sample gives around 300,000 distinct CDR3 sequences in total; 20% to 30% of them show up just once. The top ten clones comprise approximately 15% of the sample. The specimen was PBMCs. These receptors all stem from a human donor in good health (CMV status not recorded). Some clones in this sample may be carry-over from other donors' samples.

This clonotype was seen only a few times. This chain's CDR3 is CSVERDRGRNEQFF. In DNA form, the CDR3 reads TGCAGCGTTGAACGGGACAGGGGGCGCAATGAGCAGTTCTTC. V and J are TRBV29-1 and TRBJ2-1, with 12 bases identical to TRBD1. This CDR3 is 14 amino acids long. Germline loops: CDR1 SQVTM, CDR2 ANQGSEA. After removal of 2 bases from V and 6 bases from J, the junction contained 2 bases not matched to a gene.

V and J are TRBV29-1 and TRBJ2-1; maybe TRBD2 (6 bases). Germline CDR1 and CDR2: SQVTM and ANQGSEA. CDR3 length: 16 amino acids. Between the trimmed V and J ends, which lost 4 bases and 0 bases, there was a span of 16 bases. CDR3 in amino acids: CSVGLLEGSSYNEQFF. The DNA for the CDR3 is TGCAGCGTTGGGCTATTGGAGGGGAGCTCCTACAATGAGCAGTTCTTC.

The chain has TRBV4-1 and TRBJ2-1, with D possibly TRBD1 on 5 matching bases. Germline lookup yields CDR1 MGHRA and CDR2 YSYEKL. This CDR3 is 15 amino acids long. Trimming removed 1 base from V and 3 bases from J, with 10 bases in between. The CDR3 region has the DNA TGCGCCAGCAGCCAAGGGGCAGGGATCTACAATGAGCAGTTCTTC. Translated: CASSQGAGIYNEQFF.

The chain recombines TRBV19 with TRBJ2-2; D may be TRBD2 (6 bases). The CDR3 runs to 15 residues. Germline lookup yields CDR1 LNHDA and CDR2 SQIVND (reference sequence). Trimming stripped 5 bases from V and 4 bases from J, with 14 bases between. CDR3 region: CASSGGWTITGELFF. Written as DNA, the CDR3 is TGTGCCAGTAGTGGGGGGTGGACGATCACCGGGGAGCTGTTTTTT.

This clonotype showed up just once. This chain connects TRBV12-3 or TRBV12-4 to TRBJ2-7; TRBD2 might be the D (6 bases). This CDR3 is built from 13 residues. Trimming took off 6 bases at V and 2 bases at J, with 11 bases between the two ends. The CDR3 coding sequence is TGTGCCAGCAGGCCTAGCGCGACCTACGAGCAGTACTTC. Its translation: CASRPSATYEQYF.

The DNA of the CDR3 is TGTGCCAGCAGCTTTCTAGACAGGGGAGACCACGAGCAGTACTTC. Its protein is CASSFLDRGDHEQYF. V and J are TRBV7-9 and TRBJ2-7, with 8 bases that match TRBD1. The CDR3 totals 15 residues. Germline-derived CDR1 and CDR2 are SEHNR and FQNEAQ (reference sequence). The trim removed 3 bases at V and 5 bases at J, leaving 9 bases unmatched.

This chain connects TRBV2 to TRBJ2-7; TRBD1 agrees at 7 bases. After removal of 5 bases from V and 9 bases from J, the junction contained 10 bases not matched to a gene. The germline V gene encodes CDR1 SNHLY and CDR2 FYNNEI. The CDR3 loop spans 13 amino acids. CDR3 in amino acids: CASSPGTAFGQYF. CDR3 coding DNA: TGTGCCAGCAGTCCCGGGACAGCCTTCGGGCAGTACTTC.

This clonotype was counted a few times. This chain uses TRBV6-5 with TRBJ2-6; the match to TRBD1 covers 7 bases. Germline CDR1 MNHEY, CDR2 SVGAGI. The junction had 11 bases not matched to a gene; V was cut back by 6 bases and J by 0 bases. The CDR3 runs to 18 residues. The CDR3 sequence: CASRPHRDSLSGANVLTF. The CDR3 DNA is TGTGCCAGCAGACCCCATAGGGACAGCCTCTCTGGGGCCAACGTCCTGACTTTC.

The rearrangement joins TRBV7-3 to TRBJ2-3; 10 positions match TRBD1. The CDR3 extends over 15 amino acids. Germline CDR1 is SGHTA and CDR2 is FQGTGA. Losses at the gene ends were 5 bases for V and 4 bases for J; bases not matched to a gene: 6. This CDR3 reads CASSRRTGGSDTQYF. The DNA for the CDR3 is TGTGCCAGCAGCCGCAGGACAGGGGGTTCAGATACGCAGTATTTT.

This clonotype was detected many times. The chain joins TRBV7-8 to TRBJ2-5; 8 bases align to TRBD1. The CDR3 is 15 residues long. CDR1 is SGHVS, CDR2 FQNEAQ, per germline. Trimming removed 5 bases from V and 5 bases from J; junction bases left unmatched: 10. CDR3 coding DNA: TGTGCCAGCAGCCTAGTTTGGACAGGGCGGGAGACCCAGTACTTC. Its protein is CASSLVWTGRETQYF.

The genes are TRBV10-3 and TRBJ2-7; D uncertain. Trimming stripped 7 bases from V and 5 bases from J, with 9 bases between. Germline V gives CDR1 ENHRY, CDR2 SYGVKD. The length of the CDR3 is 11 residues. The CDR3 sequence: CAITAGDEQYF. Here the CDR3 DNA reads TGTGCCATCACCGCCGGCGACGAGCAGTACTTC.

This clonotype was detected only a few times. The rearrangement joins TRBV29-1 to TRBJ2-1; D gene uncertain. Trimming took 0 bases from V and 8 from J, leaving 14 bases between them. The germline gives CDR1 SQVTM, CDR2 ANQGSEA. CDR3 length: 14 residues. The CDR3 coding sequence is TGCAGCGTTGAAGAGGACCCCAGGCGCGATGAGCAGTTCTTC. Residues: CSVEEDPRRDEQFF.

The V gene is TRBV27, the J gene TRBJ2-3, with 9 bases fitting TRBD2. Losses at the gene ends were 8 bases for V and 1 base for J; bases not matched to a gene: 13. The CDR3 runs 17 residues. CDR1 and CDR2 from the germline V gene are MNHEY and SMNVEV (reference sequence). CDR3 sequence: CASWERAGGRRTDTQYF. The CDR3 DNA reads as TGTGCCAGCTGGGAAAGAGCGGGGGGCCGTCGCACAGATACGCAGTATTTT.

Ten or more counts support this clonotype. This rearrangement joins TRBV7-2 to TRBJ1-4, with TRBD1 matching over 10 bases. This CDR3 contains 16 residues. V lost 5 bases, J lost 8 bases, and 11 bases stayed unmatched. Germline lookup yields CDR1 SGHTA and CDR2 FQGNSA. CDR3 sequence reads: CASSPQAGTGVEKLFF. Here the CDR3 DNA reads TGTGCCAGCAGCCCCCAGGCCGGGACAGGGGTCGAAAAACTGTTTTTT.

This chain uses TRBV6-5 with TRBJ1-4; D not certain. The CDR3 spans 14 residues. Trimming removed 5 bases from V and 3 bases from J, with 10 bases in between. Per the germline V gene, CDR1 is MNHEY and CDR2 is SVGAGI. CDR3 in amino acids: CASSSRRANEKLFF. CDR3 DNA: TGTGCCAGCAGTAGTAGACGGGCTAATGAAAAACTGTTTTTT.

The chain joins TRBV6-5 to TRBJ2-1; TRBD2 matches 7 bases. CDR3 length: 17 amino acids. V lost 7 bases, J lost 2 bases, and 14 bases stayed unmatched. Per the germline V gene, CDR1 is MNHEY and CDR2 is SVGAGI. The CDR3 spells CASNQGRAPWTYNEQFF. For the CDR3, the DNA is TGTGCCAGCAATCAAGGGAGGGCCCCATGGACCTACAATGAGCAGTTCTTC.

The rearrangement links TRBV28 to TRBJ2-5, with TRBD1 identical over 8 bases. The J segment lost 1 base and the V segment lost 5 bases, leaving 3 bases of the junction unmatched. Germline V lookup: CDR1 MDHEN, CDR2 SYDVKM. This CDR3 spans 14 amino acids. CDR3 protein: CASSRTGGQETQYF. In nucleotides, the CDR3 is TGTGCCAGCAGTCGAACAGGGGGCCAAGAGACCCAGTACTTC.

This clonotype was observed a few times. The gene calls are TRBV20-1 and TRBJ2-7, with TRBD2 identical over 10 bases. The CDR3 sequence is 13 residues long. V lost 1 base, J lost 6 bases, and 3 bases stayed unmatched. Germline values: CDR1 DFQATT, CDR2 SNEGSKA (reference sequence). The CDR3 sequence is CSARGLAGVEQYF. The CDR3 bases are TGCAGTGCTAGAGGGCTAGCGGGAGTCGAGCAGTACTTC.

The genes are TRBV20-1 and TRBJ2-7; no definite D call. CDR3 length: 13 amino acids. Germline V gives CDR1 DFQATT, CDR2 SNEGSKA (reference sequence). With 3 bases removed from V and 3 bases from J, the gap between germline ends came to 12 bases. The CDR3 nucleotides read TGCAGTGCTAGTGAGCAGGTTAACTACGAGCAGTACTTC. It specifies CSASEQVNYEQYF.

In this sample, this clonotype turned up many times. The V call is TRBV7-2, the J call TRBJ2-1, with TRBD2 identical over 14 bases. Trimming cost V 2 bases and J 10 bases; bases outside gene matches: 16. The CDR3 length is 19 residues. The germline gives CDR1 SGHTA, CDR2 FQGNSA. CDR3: CASSLRRQTLGLAGVEQFF. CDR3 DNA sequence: TGTGCCAGCAGCTTAAGAAGACAGACTCTGGGACTAGCGGGAGTGGAGCAGTTCTTC. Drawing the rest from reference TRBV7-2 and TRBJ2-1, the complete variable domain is GAGVSQSPSNKVTEKGKDVELRCDPISGHTALYWYRQSLGQGLEFLIYFQGNSAPDKSGLPSDRFSAERTGGSVSTLTIQRTQQEDSAVYLCASSLRRQTLGLAGVEQFFGPGTRLTVL.

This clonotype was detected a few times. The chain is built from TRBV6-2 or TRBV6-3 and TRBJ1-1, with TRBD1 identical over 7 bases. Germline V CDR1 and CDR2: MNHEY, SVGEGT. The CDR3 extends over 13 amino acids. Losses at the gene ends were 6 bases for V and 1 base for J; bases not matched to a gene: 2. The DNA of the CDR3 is TGTGCCAGCAGAGGGACAGCGAACACTGAAGCTTTCTTT. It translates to CASRGTANTEAFF.

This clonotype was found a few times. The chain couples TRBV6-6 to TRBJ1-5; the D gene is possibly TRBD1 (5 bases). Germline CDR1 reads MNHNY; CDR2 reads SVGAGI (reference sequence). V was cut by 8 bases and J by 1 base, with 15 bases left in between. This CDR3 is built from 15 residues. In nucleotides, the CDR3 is TGTGCCAGCCACGGGGCCGACGGGAGCAATCAGCCCCAGCATTTT. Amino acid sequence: CASHGADGSNQPQHF.

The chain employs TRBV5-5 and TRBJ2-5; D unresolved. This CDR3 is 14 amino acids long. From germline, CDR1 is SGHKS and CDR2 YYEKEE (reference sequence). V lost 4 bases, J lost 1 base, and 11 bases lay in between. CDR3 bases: TGTGCCAGCAGCCTGGTGAGAATCCAAGAGACCCAGTACTTC. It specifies CASSLVRIQETQYF.

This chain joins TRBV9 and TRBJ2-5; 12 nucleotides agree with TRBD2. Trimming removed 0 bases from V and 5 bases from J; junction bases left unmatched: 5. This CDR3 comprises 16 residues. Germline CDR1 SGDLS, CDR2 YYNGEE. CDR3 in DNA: TGTGCCAGCAGCGTAGGGACTAGCGGGGAGGGGGAGACCCAGTACTTC. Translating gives CASSVGTSGEGETQYF. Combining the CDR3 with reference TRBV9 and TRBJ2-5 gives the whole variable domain DSGVTQTPKHLITATGQRVTLRCSPRSGDLSVYWYQQSLDQGLQFLIQYYNGEERAKGNILERFSAQQFPDLHSELNLSSLELGDSALYFCASSVGTSGEGETQYFGPGTRLLVL.

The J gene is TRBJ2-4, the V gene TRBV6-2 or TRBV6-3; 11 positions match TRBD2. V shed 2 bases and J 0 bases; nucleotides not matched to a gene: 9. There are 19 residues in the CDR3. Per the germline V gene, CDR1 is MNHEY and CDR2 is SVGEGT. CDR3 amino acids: CASSYPLAGGAEAKNIQYF. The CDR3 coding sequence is TGTGCCAGCAGTTACCCGCTAGCGGGAGGAGCAGAAGCCAAAAACATTCAGTACTTC.